Shown below are 5 T cell receptor beta chains from a single sample sequenced in a study of CD8 T cells in ankylosing spondylitis. TCRdb reprocessed the 5' RACE reads with MiXCR, giving one entry per CDR3 protein. This sample carries some 250,000 distinct CDR3 sequences, roughly a quarter of them seen once, and the ten largest clones take over 0.55%. The sequenced sample was blood, either unsorted or a sorted T cell fraction (not recorded which). The receptors were sampled from a male donor with ankylosing spondylitis or in good health (not recorded which).

This clonotype was observed many times. The chain combines TRBV24-1 with TRBJ2-1; D remains unclear. The CDR3 has 18 amino acids. Germline V CDR1 and CDR2: KGHDR, SFDVKD. Deletions cut 4 bases from V and 0 bases from J, with 18 bases between. CDR3 protein: CATSDSRLRRGSYNEQFF. The CDR3, as DNA: TGTGCCACCAGTGACTCCCGACTCCGGCGCGGCTCCTACAATGAGCAGTTCTTC.

The sample holds many counts of this clonotype. The rearrangement links TRBV20-1 to TRBJ2-7; no clear D. Germline values: CDR1 DFQATT, CDR2 SNEGSKA (reference sequence). With 4 bases removed from V and 2 bases from J, the gap between germline ends came to 9 bases. The CDR3 length is 12 residues. The CDR3 DNA follows: TGCAGTGCTAACGGGCTAGCCTACGAGCAGTACTTC. This encodes CSANGLAYEQYF.

The chain joins TRBV12-3 or TRBV12-4 to TRBJ1-2; D gene uncertain. Trimming removed 1 base at V and 7 bases at J, with 13 bases between. The CDR3 has 14 amino acids. The CDR3 spells CASSLGVTLSGYTF. CDR3 in DNA: TGTGCCAGCAGTTTAGGTGTTACCCTCAGTGGCTACACCTTC.

This clonotype was seen a handful of times. The chain's CDR3 is CASSFRLAGALGTGELFF. DNA of the CDR3: TGTGCCAGCAGCTTCCGACTAGCGGGGGCCCTGGGAACCGGGGAGCTGTTTTTT. This rearrangement joins TRBV11-2 to TRBJ2-2; 12 bases fit TRBD2. The CDR3 sequence is 18 residues long. V lost 3 bases, J lost 5 bases, and 10 bases stayed unmatched. The germline V gene encodes CDR1 SGHAT and CDR2 FQNNGV. Together with reference TRBV11-2 and TRBJ2-2, the CDR3 gives the full variable domain: EAGVAQSPRYKIIEKRQSVAFWCNPISGHATLYWYQQILGQGPKLLIQFQNNGVVDDSQLPKDRFSAERLKGVDSTLKIQPAKLEDSAVYLCASSFRLAGALGTGELFFGEGSRLTVL.

This clonotype was observed a few times. The chain joins TRBV10-1 to TRBJ2-1; 14 bases line up with TRBD2. The germline V gene encodes CDR1 WNHNN and CDR2 SYGVQD (reference sequence). CDR3 size: 17 residues. V dropped 3 bases and J dropped 6; count of bases not matched to a gene: 7. This CDR3 reads CASSDPGLAGGTNEQFF. CDR3 nucleotides: TGCGCCAGCAGTGACCCCGGACTAGCGGGGGGAACCAATGAGCAGTTCTTC.